Listed here are 28 T cell receptor beta chains from one sample, sequenced in a study of lymphopenia after photon versus proton radiotherapy. The protocol was immunoSEQ multiplex PCR, while the TCRdb copy is restricted to in-frame clones and leaves out a portion. The table has about 83,000 clones, more than 70% seen once. Material: peripheral blood, obtained from a patient treated with proton-based radiotherapy. These receptors were taken from a man aged 60 to 69 with pancreatic cancer.

The chain is built from TRBV19 and TRBJ1-1, with 10 nucleotides matching TRBD1. The germline V gene encodes CDR1 LNHDA and CDR2 SQIVND (reference sequence). V lost 7 bases to trimming and J lost 4 bases; unmatched junction nucleotides: 12. CDR3 length equals 16 residues. The CDR3 here is CASTLTGGFSPTEAFF. The CDR3, as DNA: TGTGCCAGTACCCTGACAGGGGGCTTTTCTCCCACTGAAGCTTTCTTT.

The chain has TRBV7-9 and TRBJ2-7, with 9 positions matching TRBD1. CDR3 length: 14 amino acids. Trimming removed 3 bases from V and 7 bases from J; junction bases left unmatched: 7. CDR1 and CDR2 (germline): SEHNR, FQNEAQ (reference sequence). CDR3: CASSFGTGIEEQYF. CDR3 nucleotides: TGTGCCAGCAGCTTTGGGACAGGGATCGAGGAGCAGTACTTC.

V gene TRBV7-9 combines with J gene TRBJ2-7; D gene ambiguous. Looked up from germline, CDR1 is SEHNR and CDR2 is FQNEAQ (reference sequence). This CDR3 has 14 amino acids. V dropped 2 bases and J dropped 2 bases, with 10 bases sitting between them. The CDR3 loop is CASSLKGLPYEQYF. The DNA for the CDR3 is TGTGCCAGCAGCTTAAAAGGGTTGCCCTACGAGCAGTACTTC.

This clone came up once. This sequence joins TRBV5-6 and TRBJ2-7, with TRBD1 identical over 9 bases. This CDR3 region has 15 residues. Trimming cost V 1 base and J 3 bases; bases outside gene matches: 5. The germline gives CDR1 SGHDT, CDR2 YYEEEE. The CDR3 spells CASSLWTGDFYEQYF. CDR3 nucleotides: TGTGCCAGCAGCTTGTGGACAGGGGATTTCTACGAGCAGTACTTC.

The chain has TRBV19 and TRBJ2-3; D is possibly TRBD1 (6 bases). This CDR3 is 18 amino acids long. The V end was cut by 3 bases, the J end by 4 bases, with 23 bases between. CDR1 and CDR2 (germline): LNHDA, SQIVND (reference sequence). CDR3 bases: TGTGCCAGTAGTATCTTCCCCCGACAGGCCGACGTGCCAGATACGCAGTATTTT. Protein sequence: CASSIFPRQADVPDTQYF.

The chain employs TRBV6-1 and TRBJ1-4; D call uncertain. The ends were cut back, 6 bases at V and 6 bases at J, with 14 bases in the middle. Germline V gives CDR1 MNHNS, CDR2 SASEGT. This CDR3 has 14 amino acids. CDR3 sequence reads: CASRKVAGDEKLFF. For the CDR3, the DNA is TGTGCCAGCAGGAAAGTGGCAGGCGATGAAAAACTGTTTTTT.

This clone was recorded only once. The chain couples TRBV19 to TRBJ2-6; D gene unclear. This CDR3 contains 15 residues. Germline CDR1 reads LNHDA; CDR2 reads SQIVND (reference sequence). Trimming removed 5 bases from V and 0 bases from J, with 8 bases in between. For the CDR3, the DNA is TGTGCCAGTAGTGGGTTGATCTCTGGGGCCAACGTCCTGACTTTC. Amino acids: CASSGLISGANVLTF. Variable domain in full (rest from reference TRBV19 and TRBJ2-6): DGGITQSPKYLFRKEGQNVTLSCEQNLNHDAMYWYRQDPGQGLRLIYYSQIVNDFQKGDIAEGYSVSREKKESFPLTVTSAQKNPTAFYLCASSGLISGANVLTFGAGSRLTVL.

The rearrangement uses TRBV4-2 and TRBJ2-2; D is unclear. In germline, CDR1 is LGHNA, CDR2 YNFKEQ. The germline V and J ends were trimmed by 4 bases and 6 bases, with 3 bases remaining between them. The CDR3 covers 11 residues. CDR3 in amino acids: CASSPPGELFF. In nucleotides, the CDR3 is TGTGCCAGCAGCCCCCCCGGGGAGCTGTTTTTT.

The V and J genes are TRBV28 and TRBJ2-5, with no clear D. The CDR3 sequence is 11 residues long. Germline assignment: CDR1 MDHEN and CDR2 SYDVKM. V shed 2 bases and J shed 2 bases, with 0 bases lying between them. This CDR3 reads CASSLQETQYF. The CDR3 nucleotides are TGTGCCAGCAGTTTACAAGAGACCCAGTACTTC.

This chain uses TRBV7-6 with TRBJ2-7, with TRBD2 matching over 8 bases. Germline V gene sequence: CDR1 SGHVS, CDR2 FNYEAQ. V was pared by 1 base and J by 6 bases, with 5 bases of the junction left unmatched. CDR3 length equals 14 residues. The CDR3, as DNA: TGTGCCAGCAGCTTAGTTGTGGCGGGAGGCGAGCAGTACTTC. Protein: CASSLVVAGGEQYF. The whole variable domain, filled in from reference TRBV7-6 and TRBJ2-7, reads GAGVSQSPRYKVTKRGQDVALRCDPISGHVSLYWYRQALGQGPEFLTYFNYEAQQDKSGLPNDRFSAERPEGSISTLTIQRTEQRDSAMYRCASSLVVAGGEQYFGPGTRLTVT.

The chain joins TRBV5-5 to TRBJ1-5, with D unclear. This CDR3 is built from 13 residues. Per the germline V gene, CDR1 is SGHKS and CDR2 is YYEKEE (reference sequence). Trimming stripped 1 base from V and 5 bases from J, with 7 bases between. DNA of the CDR3: TGTGCCAGCAGCTTGACACCAGATCAGCCCCAGCATTTT. Protein product: CASSLTPDQPQHF.

The rearrangement uses TRBV6-1 and TRBJ2-2, with 7 nucleotides matching TRBD2. Germline loops: CDR1 MNHNS, CDR2 SASEGT. V gave up 0 bases and J gave up 1 base; unmatched junction bases: 8. CDR3 size: 18 residues. The CDR3 spells CASSEAPAGSMNTGELFF. CDR3 in DNA: TGTGCCAGCAGTGAAGCGCCAGCGGGGAGCATGAACACCGGGGAGCTGTTTTTT.

The rearrangement uses TRBV4-2 and TRBJ1-4; a weak D match, TRBD1 (5 bases). Deletions cut 0 bases from V and 3 bases from J, with 8 bases between. There are 15 residues in the CDR3. Germline V CDR1 and CDR2: LGHNA, YNFKEQ. DNA of the CDR3: TGTGCCAGCAGCCAAGATCCGGGGGCTAATGAAAAACTGTTTTTT. Amino acids: CASSQDPGANEKLFF.

The gene calls are TRBV28 and TRBJ2-6; perhaps D is TRBD1 or TRBD2 (6 bases each). V gave up 7 bases and J gave up 3 bases, with 16 bases separating them. The germline gives CDR1 MDHEN, CDR2 SYDVKM. The CDR3 is 16 residues long. CDR3 protein: CASTVQGTRGANVLTF. For the CDR3, the DNA is TGTGCCAGCACCGTTCAGGGGACTCGTGGGGCCAACGTCCTGACTTTC.

This clone was detected a few times. This chain connects TRBV4-1 to TRBJ2-7, with 7 bases matching TRBD1. Trimming cost V 4 bases and J 8 bases; bases outside gene matches: 11. In germline, CDR1 is MGHRA, CDR2 YSYEKL. This CDR3 spans 14 amino acids. The DNA of the CDR3 is TGCGCCAGCAGCCCTGACAGGGTTGCGCCTAAGCAGTACTTC. It is translated as CASSPDRVAPKQYF.

The V and J genes are TRBV18 and TRBJ1-1; a weak D match, TRBD1 (5 bases). Germline V gives CDR1 KGHSH, CDR2 LQKENI. CDR3 length: 16 amino acids. V gave up 4 bases and J gave up 4 bases, with 19 bases separating them. The chain's CDR3 is CASSRAGGNLGTEAFF. The CDR3 bases are TGTGCCAGCTCACGGGCGGGGGGAAATCTGGGCACTGAAGCTTTCTTT.

This clone came up many times. The chain recombines TRBV6-5 with TRBJ2-7; TRBD2 agrees at 7 bases. The CDR3 has 15 amino acids. CDR1 MNHEY and CDR2 SVGAGI come from the germline V gene. V shed 0 bases, J shed 3 bases, and the junction held 5 bases outside the gene matches. The CDR3 here is CASSYSGGGDYEQYF. CDR3 nucleotides: TGTGCCAGCAGTTACTCGGGGGGGGGAGACTACGAGCAGTACTTC.

This clone has a single count. The V call is TRBV2, the J call TRBJ1-1; 7 nucleotides match TRBD1. Germline V gene sequence: CDR1 SNHLY, CDR2 FYNNEI. J was trimmed by 3 bases and V by 6 bases; bases with no gene match: 7. The CDR3 totals 14 residues. CDR3 bases: TGTGCCAGCAGCCTGGGACAGTCCCACACTGAAGCTTTCTTT. Translating it yields CASSLGQSHTEAFF. Variable domain in full (rest from reference TRBV2 and TRBJ1-1): EPEVTQTPSHQVTQMGQEVILRCVPISNHLYFYWYRQILGQKVEFLVSFYNNEISEKSEIFDDQFSVERPDGSNFTLKIRSTKLEDSAMYFCASSLGQSHTEAFFGQGTRLTVV.

V usage is TRBV6-6 and J usage is TRBJ2-7, with 7 bases aligning to TRBD1. V lost 6 bases, J lost 3 bases, and 5 bases stayed unmatched. Germline CDR1 reads MNHNY; CDR2 reads SVGAGI (reference sequence). The CDR3 contains 13 residues. CDR3 DNA: TGTGCCAGCAGGCTCCGGGACAGCTACGAGCAGTACTTC. As protein: CASRLRDSYEQYF.

This chain uses TRBV2 with TRBJ1-5; unclear D gene. In germline, CDR1 is SNHLY, CDR2 FYNNEI. This CDR3 is built from 14 residues. V was shortened by 2 bases and J by 2 bases, with 7 bases between the two germline ends. CDR3 coding DNA: TGTGCCAGCAGTGAATCGGGCCGCAATCAGCCCCAGCATTTT. Translation: CASSESGRNQPQHF.

The J gene is TRBJ2-3, the V gene TRBV11-3; 15 bases map to TRBD2. CDR3 length: 17 amino acids. Germline assignment: CDR1 SGHNT and CDR2 YENEEA. J lost 1 base, V lost 5 bases, and 4 bases had no gene match. The CDR3 DNA follows: TGTGCCAGCAGCCGAGGACTAGCGGGAGGGGGCACAGATACGCAGTATTTT. It translates to CASSRGLAGGGTDTQYF.

The gene calls are TRBV28 and TRBJ2-7; D uncertain. Germline assignment: CDR1 MDHEN and CDR2 SYDVKM. The CDR3 is made up of 15 amino acids. Trimming removed 4 bases at V and 4 bases at J, with 17 bases between. CDR3 loop: CASSSWGTASYEQYF. The CDR3 nucleotides read TGTGCCAGCAGTTCATGGGGTACAGCTTCATACGAGCAGTACTTC.

The CDR3 protein is CASSGPSGRAGEQFF. In DNA form, the CDR3 reads TGTGCCAGTAGTGGCCCTTCCGGGAGGGCCGGTGAGCAGTTCTTC. The chain combines TRBV19 with TRBJ2-1; TRBD2 matches at 8 bases. Germline V gene lookup returns CDR1 LNHDA and CDR2 SQIVND (reference sequence). With 5 bases clipped from V and 9 bases from J, the junction kept 12 bases outside the gene matches. The length of the CDR3 is 15 residues.

V usage is TRBV27 and J usage is TRBJ2-5, with 11 bases matching TRBD2. J lost 5 bases, V lost 5 bases, and 13 bases had no gene match. Germline V CDR1 and CDR2: MNHEY, SMNVEV (reference sequence). The CDR3 consists of 17 residues. CDR3 sequence: CASSQLLAGEMLETQYF. In DNA form, the CDR3 reads TGTGCCAGCAGTCAGTTACTAGCGGGAGAAATGTTGGAGACCCAGTACTTC.

The chain links TRBV29-1 to TRBJ2-7; 10 bases align to TRBD2. Germline CDR1 reads SQVTM; CDR2 reads ANQGSEA. V shed 7 bases and J 4 bases; nucleotides not matched to a gene: 7. This CDR3 is 13 amino acids long. CDR3 protein: CSAELAGPYEQYF. The CDR3 DNA is TGCAGCGCAGAACTAGCGGGACCGTACGAGCAGTACTTC.

CDR3 sequence (DNA): TGCGCCAGCAGCCAAGGGACTAGCGGTCCCGAGCAGTACTTC. Protein: CASSQGTSGPEQYF. The chain recombines TRBV4-3 with TRBJ2-7; 10 nucleotides align to TRBD2. CDR1 is LGHNA and CDR2 is YSLEER in the germline V gene. CDR3 size: 14 residues. J was trimmed by 6 bases and V by 1 base; bases with no gene match: 3.

V and J are TRBV2 and TRBJ1-3; D unresolved. This CDR3 has 13 amino acids. Germline CDR1 is SNHLY and CDR2 is FYNNEI. V was pared by 5 bases and J by 9 bases, with 14 bases between. CDR3 bases: TGTGCCAGCAGTATAGGGCAATCTCGCACCATATATTTT. Translated: CASSIGQSRTIYF.

The J gene is TRBJ1-4, the V gene TRBV18; the D is unclear. Trimming stripped 3 bases from V and 0 bases from J, with 5 bases between. This CDR3 has 14 residues. CDR1 and CDR2 (germline): KGHSH, LQKENI. DNA for the CDR3: TGTGCCAGCTCACCCCTTCCAACTAATGAAAAACTGTTTTTT. This encodes CASSPLPTNEKLFF.